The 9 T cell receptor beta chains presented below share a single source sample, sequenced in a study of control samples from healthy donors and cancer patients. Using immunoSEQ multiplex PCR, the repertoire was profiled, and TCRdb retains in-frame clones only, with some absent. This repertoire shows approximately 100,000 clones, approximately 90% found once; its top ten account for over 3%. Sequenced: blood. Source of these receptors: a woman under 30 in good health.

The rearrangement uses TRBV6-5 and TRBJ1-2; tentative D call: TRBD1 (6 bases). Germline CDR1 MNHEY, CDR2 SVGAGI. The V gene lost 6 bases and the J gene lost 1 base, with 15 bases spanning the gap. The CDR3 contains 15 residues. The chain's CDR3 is CASREDVDSNYGYTF. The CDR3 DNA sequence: TGTGCCAGCAGAGAGGACGTGGACAGTAACTATGGCTACACCTTC.

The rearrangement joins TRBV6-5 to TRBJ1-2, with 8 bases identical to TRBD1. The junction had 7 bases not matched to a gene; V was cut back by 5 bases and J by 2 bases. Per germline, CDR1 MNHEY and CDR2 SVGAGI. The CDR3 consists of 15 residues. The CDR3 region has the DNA TGTGCCAGCAGTCCATCGGGACAGGCAAACTATGGCTACACCTTC. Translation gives CASSPSGQANYGYTF.

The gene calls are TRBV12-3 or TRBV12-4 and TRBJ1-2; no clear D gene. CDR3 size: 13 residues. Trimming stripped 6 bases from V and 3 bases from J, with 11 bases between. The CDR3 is CASRNRHDYGYTF. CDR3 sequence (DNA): TGTGCCAGCAGAAATAGGCATGACTATGGCTACACCTTC.

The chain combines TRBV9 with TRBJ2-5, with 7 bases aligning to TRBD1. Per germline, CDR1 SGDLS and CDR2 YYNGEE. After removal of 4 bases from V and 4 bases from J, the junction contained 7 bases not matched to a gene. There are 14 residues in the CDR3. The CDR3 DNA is TGTGCCAGCAGCCCTGAGGGACAGATAGAGACCCAGTACTTC. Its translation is CASSPEGQIETQYF. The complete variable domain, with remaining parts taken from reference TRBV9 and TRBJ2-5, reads DSGVTQTPKHLITATGQRVTLRCSPRSGDLSVYWYQQSLDQGLQFLIQYYNGEERAKGNILERFSAQQFPDLHSELNLSSLELGDSALYFCASSPEGQIETQYFGPGTRLLVL.

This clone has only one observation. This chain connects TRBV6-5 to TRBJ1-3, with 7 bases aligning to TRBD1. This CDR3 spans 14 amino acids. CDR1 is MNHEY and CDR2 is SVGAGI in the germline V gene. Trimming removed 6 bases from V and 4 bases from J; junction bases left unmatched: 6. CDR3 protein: CASSVTGQGNTIYF. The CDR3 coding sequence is TGTGCCAGCAGCGTGACAGGGCAAGGAAACACCATATATTTT.

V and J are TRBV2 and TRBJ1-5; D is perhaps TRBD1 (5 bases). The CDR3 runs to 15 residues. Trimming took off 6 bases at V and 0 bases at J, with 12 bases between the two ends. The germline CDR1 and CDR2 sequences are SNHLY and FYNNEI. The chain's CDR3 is CASRLTDHSNQPQHF. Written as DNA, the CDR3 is TGTGCCAGCAGGCTGACAGATCATAGCAATCAGCCCCAGCATTTT.

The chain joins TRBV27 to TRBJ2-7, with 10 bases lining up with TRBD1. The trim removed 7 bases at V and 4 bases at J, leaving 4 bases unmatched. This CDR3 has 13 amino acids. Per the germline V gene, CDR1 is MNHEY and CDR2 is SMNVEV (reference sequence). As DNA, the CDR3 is TGTGCCAGCAAAGGACAGGGGGAGTACGAGCAGTACTTC. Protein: CASKGQGEYEQYF.

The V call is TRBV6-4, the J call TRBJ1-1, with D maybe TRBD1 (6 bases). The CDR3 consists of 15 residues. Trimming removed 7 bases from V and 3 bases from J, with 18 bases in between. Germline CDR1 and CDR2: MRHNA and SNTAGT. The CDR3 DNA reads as TGTGCCAGCAAAACAGGGCCGACGGCGGACACTGAAGCTTTCTTT. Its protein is CASKTGPTADTEAFF.

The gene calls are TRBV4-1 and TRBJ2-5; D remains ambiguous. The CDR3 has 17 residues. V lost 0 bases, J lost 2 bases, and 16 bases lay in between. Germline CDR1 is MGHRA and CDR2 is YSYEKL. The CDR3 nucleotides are TGCGCCAGCAGCCAAGATCCTGCTAGTAAGGTACAAGAGACCCAGTACTTC. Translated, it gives CASSQDPASKVQETQYF.